This record concerns one T cell receptor (beta chain) sequence. What it binds is unknown. A multiplex PCR was run with 60 Vbeta primers and 13 Jbeta primers. Generated by immunoSEQ multiplex PCR, the TCRdb table keeps only in-frame clones and is missing some. Of about 160,000 clones listed, roughly 79% are singletons. This specimen belongs to a study of cytomegalovirus exposure and HLA in healthy donors. Points from the study as a whole: Across donors, sequencing depth was assumed by presence/absence analyses to be roughly uniform. Cytomegalovirus-associated status was assigned to approximately 160 TCR beta chains. Accurate predictions that matched the HLA-A and HLA-B alleles of most subjects were reportedly made from TCR beta sequences. The dataset shows that most TCR sequences were rare, while some public TCRs occurred in many donors.

In germline, CDR1 is SEHNR, CDR2 FQNEAQ (reference sequence). The CDR3 is 17 amino acids. Trimming stripped 5 bases from V and 4 bases from J, with 23 bases between. Sequenced: PBMCs. The sequence was collected from a woman between 45 and 60 years old in good health and CMV-seronegative. The V gene is TRBV7-9, the J gene TRBJ1-1; weak D call: TRBD1 (6 bases). The CDR3 DNA sequence: TGTGCCAGCAGCCCAGGGGACCCAGGGGTGTCAGGCACTGAAGCTTTCTTT. Its protein product is CASSPGDPGVSGTEAFF.